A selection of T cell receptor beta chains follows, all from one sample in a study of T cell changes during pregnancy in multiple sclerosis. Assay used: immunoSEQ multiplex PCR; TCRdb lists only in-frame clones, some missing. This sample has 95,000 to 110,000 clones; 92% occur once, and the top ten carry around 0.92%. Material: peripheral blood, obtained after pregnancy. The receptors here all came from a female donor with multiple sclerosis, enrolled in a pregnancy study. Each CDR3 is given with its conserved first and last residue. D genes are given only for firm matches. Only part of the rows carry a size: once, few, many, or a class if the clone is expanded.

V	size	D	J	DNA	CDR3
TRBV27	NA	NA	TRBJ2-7	TGTGCCAGCAGTTTCGGTAGTTTCTACGAGCAGTACTTC	CASSFGSFYEQYF
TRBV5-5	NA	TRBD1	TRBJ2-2	TGTGCCAGCAGCAGCACCGGGACAGGGAACACCGGGGAGCTGTTTTTT	CASSSTGTGNTGELFF
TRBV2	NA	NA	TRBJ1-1	TGTGCCAGCAGATCGTCAGGGAAAACTGAAGCTTTCTTT	CASRSSGKTEAFF
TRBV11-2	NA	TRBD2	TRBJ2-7	TGTGCCAGCAGCTTAGTGCGACCGGGACTAGGGGCCGAGCAGTACTTC	CASSLVRPGLGAEQYF
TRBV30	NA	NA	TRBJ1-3	TGTGCCTGGAGTGGCGGCTCTGGAAACACCATATATTTT	CAWSGGSGNTIYF
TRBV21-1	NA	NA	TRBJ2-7	TGTGCCAGCAGCAAATGTCGAAAAGGTCAGGGGCAGTACTTC	CASSKCRKGQGQYF
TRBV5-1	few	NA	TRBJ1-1	TGCGCCAGCAGCGAGGACAGCCCCGCTGAAGCTTTCTTT	CASSEDSPAEAFF
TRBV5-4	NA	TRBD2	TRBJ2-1	TGTGCCAGCAGCCTGAGGTCGGGACTAGTGTACAATGAGCAGTTCTTC	CASSLRSGLVYNEQFF
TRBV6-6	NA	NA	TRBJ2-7	TGTGCCAGCAGTTACCCGGCAGGGGAGGGCTACGAGCAGTACTTC	CASSYPAGEGYEQYF
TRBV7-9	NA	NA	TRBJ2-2	TGTGCCAGCAGCTTAGTCGGGTTTCGTAGGTACGCCGGGGAGCTGTTTTTT	CASSLVGFRRYAGELFF
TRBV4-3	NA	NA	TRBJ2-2	TGCGCCAGCAGCCAAGATTGGACTCCAAACACCGGGGAGCTGTTTTTT	CASSQDWTPNTGELFF
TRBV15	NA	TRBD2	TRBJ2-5	TGTGCCACCAGCCGCGACACCGGACTAGCGGGAGAGACCCAGTACTTC	CATSRDTGLAGETQYF
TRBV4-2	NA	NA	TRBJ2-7	TGTGCCAGCAGCCAAGATAAGGGGCCCCCCTACGAGCAGTACTTC	CASSQDKGPPYEQYF
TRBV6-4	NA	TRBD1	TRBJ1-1	TGTGCCAGCCGAAGGGACAGTTGGAACACTGAAGCTTTCTTT	CASRRDSWNTEAFF
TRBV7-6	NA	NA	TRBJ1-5	TGTGCCAGCAGCTTAGGCAGGGAAAGGTATAGCAATCAGCCCCAGCATTTT	CASSLGRERYSNQPQHF
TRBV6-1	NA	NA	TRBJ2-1	TGTGCCAGCAGTGCCCGACACGTAACCTACAATGAGCAGTTCTTC	CASSARHVTYNEQFF
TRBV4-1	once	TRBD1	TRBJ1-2	TGCGCCAGCAGCCAAACCGCAGGGGGCCGGGGCTATGGCTACACCTTC	CASSQTAGGRGYGYTF
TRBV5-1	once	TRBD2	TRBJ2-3	TGCGCCAGCAGCTTGGCCGGGACTAGCGGTAGCACAGATACGCAGTATTTT	CASSLAGTSGSTDTQYF
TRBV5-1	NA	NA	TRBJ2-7	TGCGCCAGCAGCTTGCAAAGCCCATACGAGCAGTACTTC	CASSLQSPYEQYF
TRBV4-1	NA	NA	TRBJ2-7	TGCGCCAGCAGCCAAGGCAGGGGAACCTACGAGCAGTACTTC	CASSQGRGTYEQYF
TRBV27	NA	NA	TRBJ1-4	TGTGCCAGCAGTTTTCAGGCGGGCTTTAATGAAAAACTGTTTTTT	CASSFQAGFNEKLFF
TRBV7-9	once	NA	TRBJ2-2	TGTGCCAGCAGCTTACGTGAGACCGGGGAGCTGTTTTTT	CASSLRETGELFF
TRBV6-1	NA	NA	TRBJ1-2	TGTGCCACGACAACTCCCTATGACCCTAACTATGGCTACACCTTC	CATTTPYDPNYGYTF
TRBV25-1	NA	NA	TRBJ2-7	TGTGCCAGCGGAGGCCCGCCGGATTCCTACGAGCAGTACTTC	CASGGPPDSYEQYF
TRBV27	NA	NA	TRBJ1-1	TGTGCCAGCAGTGCAGGTAGATACTACACTGAAGCTTTCTTT	CASSAGRYYTEAFF
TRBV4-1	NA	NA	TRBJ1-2	TGCGCCAGCAGCCAAGGAGGCGGCAGTTTGAACTATGGCTACACCTTC	CASSQGGGSLNYGYTF
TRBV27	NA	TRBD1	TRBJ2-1	TGTGCCAGCAGATACAGGGGAATTAGCTCCTACAATGAGCAGTTCTTC	CASRYRGISSYNEQFF
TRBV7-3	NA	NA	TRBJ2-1	TGTGCCAGCAGCTATACAACCAATGAGCAGTTCTTC	CASSYTTNEQFF
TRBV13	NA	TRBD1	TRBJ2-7	TGTGCCAGCAGACCGCAAAAACAGGGGATCATTTCGGGGCAGTACTTC	CASRPQKQGIISGQYF
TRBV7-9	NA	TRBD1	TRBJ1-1	TGTGCCAGCAGCTTAGGACAGGGTATGCACACTGAAGCTTTCTTT	CASSLGQGMHTEAFF
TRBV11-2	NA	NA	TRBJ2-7	TGTGCCAGCAGCTTAGATTCGGGTCAGCACTCCTACGAGCAGTACTTC	CASSLDSGQHSYEQYF
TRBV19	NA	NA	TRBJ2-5	TGTGCCAGTAGTTTAACAGGGTGGCAAGAGACCCAGTACTTC	CASSLTGWQETQYF
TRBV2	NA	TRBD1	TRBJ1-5	TGTGCCAGCAGAGTCGACAGGGGGATTCAGCCCCAGCATTTT	CASRVDRGIQPQHF
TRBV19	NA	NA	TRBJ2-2	TGTGCCAGTAGTATAATCCCACTACTCCCCGGGGAGCTGTTTTTT	CASSIIPLLPGELFF
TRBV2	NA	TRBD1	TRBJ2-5	TGTGCCTGCCGGGACAGATGGTACCAAGAGACCCAGTACTTC	CACRDRWYQETQYF
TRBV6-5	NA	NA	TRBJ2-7	TGTGCCAGCAGTTACAGCGAGGGAAAGTACGAGCAGTACTTC	CASSYSEGKYEQYF
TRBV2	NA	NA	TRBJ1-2	TGTGCCACCAGTACCCCTGACACCTACATTTATGGCTACACCTTC	CATSTPDTYIYGYTF
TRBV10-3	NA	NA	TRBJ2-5	TGTGCCATCAGTGAGTCCAAAGGGGGAGGGCAAGAGTCCCAGTACTTC	CAISESKGGGQESQYF
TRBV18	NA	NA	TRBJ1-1	TGTGCCAGCTCACCAGGGGGCAACACTGAAGCTTTCTTT	CASSPGGNTEAFF
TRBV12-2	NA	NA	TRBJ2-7	TGTGCAAGTCGCTTCCCTAGGACTAGAAATATCCACGAGCAGTACTTC	CASRFPRTRNIHEQYF
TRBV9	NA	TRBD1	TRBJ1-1	TGTGCCAGCAGCGTAGACTACAGGGGGAACACTGAAGCTTTCTTT	CASSVDYRGNTEAFF
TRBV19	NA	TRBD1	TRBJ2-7	TGTGCCAGTAGTCCCGGGACAGGGGCCGTCGAGCAGTACTTC	CASSPGTGAVEQYF
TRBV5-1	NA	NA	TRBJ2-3	TGCGCCAGCAGCTTGGCTGAGACAGATACGCAGTATTTT	CASSLAETDTQYF
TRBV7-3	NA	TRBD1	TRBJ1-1	TGTGCCAGCAGCCCCGCAGGGGGTATCAGCACTGAAGCTTTCTTT	CASSPAGGISTEAFF
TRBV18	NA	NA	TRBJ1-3	TGTGCCAGCTCACCACTTACAGGGAGCTCTGGAAACACCATATATTTT	CASSPLTGSSGNTIYF
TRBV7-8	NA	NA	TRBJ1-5	TGTGCCAGCAGCTTAATGAGTCGGCCCCAGCATTTT	CASSLMSRPQHF
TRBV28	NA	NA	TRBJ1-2	TGTGCCAGCAGTCGACAGGAGGACTATGGCTACACCTTC	CASSRQEDYGYTF
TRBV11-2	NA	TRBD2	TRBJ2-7	TGTGCCAGCAGCTTAGCGGGAGGGCCCTCCGAGCAGTACTTC	CASSLAGGPSEQYF
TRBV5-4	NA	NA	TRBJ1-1	TGTGCCAGCAGCTTGGGGCAGACTGAAGCTTTCTTT	CASSLGQTEAFF
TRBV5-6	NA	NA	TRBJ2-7	TGTGCCAGCAGCTATAGGGGATCCGAGCAGTACTTC	CASSYRGSEQYF
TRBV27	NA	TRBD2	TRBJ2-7	TGTGCCAGCAGTTTAGAGCGGGGCCCCTCCTACGAGCAGTACTTC	CASSLERGPSYEQYF
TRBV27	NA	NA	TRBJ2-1	TGTGCCAGCAGTTTATTTGGTTCCCGGGTCGGCAATGAGCAGTTCTTC	CASSLFGSRVGNEQFF
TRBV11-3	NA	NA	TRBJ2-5	TGTGCCAGCAGCCTTGGCCGACTAGGCGAGACCCAGTACTTC	CASSLGRLGETQYF
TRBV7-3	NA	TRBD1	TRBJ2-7	TGTGCCAGCAGCCCGGGACAGGCGTCCTACGAGCAGTACTTC	CASSPGQASYEQYF
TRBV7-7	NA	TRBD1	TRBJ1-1	TGTGCCAGCAGCCGGGACAGGAACACTGAAGCTTTCTTT	CASSRDRNTEAFF
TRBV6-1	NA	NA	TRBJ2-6	TGTGCCAGCAGGGCAGGGGCTGCTGGGGCCAACGTCCTGACTTTC	CASRAGAAGANVLTF
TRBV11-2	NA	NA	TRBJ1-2	TGTGCCAGCAGCACCCACAATCAGATGTTCAATGGCTACACCTTC	CASSTHNQMFNGYTF
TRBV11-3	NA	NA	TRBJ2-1	TGTGCCAGCAGCTTGGGGAGGTGGACGGATTCAATGGACAATGAGCAGTTCTTC	CASSLGRWTDSMDNEQFF
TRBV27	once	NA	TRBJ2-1	TGTGCCAGCAGCCGTGGGGGGACCTCATTTGAGCAGTTCTTC	CASSRGGTSFEQFF
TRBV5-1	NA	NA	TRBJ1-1	TGCGCCAGCAGCTTGGGGGAGGGGGAAGCTTTCTTT	CASSLGEGEAFF